What follows are 18 T cell receptor beta chains derived from one specimen sequenced in a study of blood T cell repertoires in COVID-19. Some clones are missing from TCRdb's copy, which holds only in-frame ones; the method was immunoSEQ multiplex PCR. The sample consists of a few hundred thousand clones, about 88% of them appearing once. Sequencing used PBMCs or T cells enriched from blood (not recorded which). All receptors come from a woman between 45 and 60 years old who had recovered from COVID-19.

This CDR3 reads CASSLAGTSGTDTQYF. The DNA for the CDR3 is TGTGCCAGCTCACTGGCCGGGACTAGCGGGACAGATACGCAGTATTTT. This chain uses TRBV18 with TRBJ2-3; 12 bases are a match to TRBD2. This CDR3 has 16 amino acids. J gave up 3 bases and V 4 bases, and 5 bases lay outside the gene matches. Germline CDR1 is KGHSH and CDR2 is LQKENI. The full variable domain, with the rest looked up from reference TRBV18 and TRBJ2-3, is NAGVMQNPRHLVRRRGQEARLRCSPMKGHSHVYWYRQLPEEGLKFMVYLQKENIIDESGMPKERFSAEFPKEGPSILRIQQVVRGDSAAYFCASSLAGTSGTDTQYFGPGTRLTVL.

The rearrangement joins TRBV28 to TRBJ1-6, with D perhaps matching TRBD1 (5 bases). The germline V gene encodes CDR1 MDHEN and CDR2 SYDVKM. The germline V and J ends were trimmed by 3 bases and 9 bases, with 18 bases remaining between them. CDR3 size: 16 residues. The CDR3 coding sequence is TGTGCCAGCAGTTTCTCCGGGACTACCGGCGCTTCACCCCTCCACTTT. Amino acids: CASSFSGTTGASPLHF.

This chain connects TRBV9 to TRBJ1-1; D remains unclear. There are 13 residues in the CDR3. The germline CDR1 and CDR2 sequences are SGDLS and YYNGEE. The V end lost 0 bases, the J end lost 5 bases, and 8 bases lay between the germline ends. The CDR3 loop reads CASSVGAGTEAFF. The CDR3 DNA reads as TGTGCCAGCAGCGTAGGGGCGGGGACTGAAGCTTTCTTT.

This clone appeared once. The chain combines TRBV7-3 with TRBJ1-5, with 7 bases aligning to TRBD1. Germline V lookup: CDR1 SGHTA, CDR2 FQGTGA. With 8 bases clipped from V and 0 bases from J, the junction kept 1 base outside the gene matches. The length of the CDR3 is 13 residues. CDR3 in amino acids: CASGQDSNQPQHF. The CDR3 DNA is TGTGCCAGCGGACAGGATAGCAATCAGCCCCAGCATTTT.

In this sample, this clone turned up once. This sequence joins TRBV6-2 or TRBV6-3 and TRBJ1-2; D gene ambiguous. The V gene's germline CDR1 is MNHEY and CDR2 SVGEGT. The V end lost 4 bases, the J end lost 5 bases, and 14 bases lay between the germline ends. This CDR3 is built from 14 residues. The CDR3 nucleotides are TGTGCCAGCAGTTTCCGAGCGGATCTATATGGCTACACCTTC. Residues: CASSFRADLYGYTF.

CDR3 protein: CASSNPPEVSGRFF. CDR3 DNA sequence: TGTGCCAGTAGTAATCCCCCGGAAGTTAGCGGGAGGTTCTTC. V is TRBV19 and J is TRBJ2-1; 9 bases are shared with TRBD2. This CDR3 is 14 amino acids long. CDR1 LNHDA and CDR2 SQIVND come from the germline V gene (reference sequence). After removal of 4 bases from V and 15 bases from J, the junction contained 13 bases not matched to a gene.

The chain uses TRBV19 and TRBJ2-3; TRBD2 matches at 9 bases. Germline V gives CDR1 LNHDA, CDR2 SQIVND (reference sequence). The CDR3 totals 16 residues. The V segment lost 2 bases and the J segment 4 bases; nucleotides outside the gene matches: 7. As DNA, the CDR3 is TGTGCCAGTAGTATATGGGCTAGCGGGAAAGCAGATACGCAGTATTTT. Encoded protein: CASSIWASGKADTQYF.

V gene TRBV6-2 or TRBV6-3 combines with J gene TRBJ2-7; 7 bases are a match to TRBD1. Per the germline V gene, CDR1 is MNHEY and CDR2 is SVGEGT. The CDR3 loop spans 18 amino acids. The trim removed 5 bases at V and 6 bases at J, leaving 22 bases unmatched. The chain's CDR3 is CASSKTKPLDRVTSEQYF. The CDR3 DNA is TGTGCCAGCAGTAAGACCAAACCCCTCGACAGGGTTACCTCCGAGCAGTACTTC.

The chain combines TRBV10-3 with TRBJ2-2; 9 bases are shared with TRBD2. Germline values: CDR1 ENHRY, CDR2 SYGVKD. CDR3 length equals 16 residues. Losses at the gene ends were 6 bases for V and 4 bases for J; bases not matched to a gene: 9. This CDR3 reads CAIRGSGRVGTGELFF. CDR3 DNA: TGTGCCATCAGGGGTAGCGGGAGAGTTGGCACCGGGGAGCTGTTTTTT.

The chain is built from TRBV6-6 and TRBJ1-6; 7 bases line up with TRBD1. Per germline, CDR1 MNHNY and CDR2 SVGAGI (reference sequence). V lost 6 bases and J lost 1; bases outside the gene matches: 3. The CDR3 spans 15 residues. The CDR3 reads CASSPQGSYNSPLHF. CDR3 coding DNA: TGTGCCAGCAGCCCACAGGGGTCCTATAATTCACCCCTCCACTTT.

The V and J genes are TRBV24-1 and TRBJ2-7; TRBD1 matches at 11 bases. The CDR3 length is 15 residues. CDR1 is KGHDR, CDR2 SFDVKD, per germline. The trim removed 3 bases at V and 5 bases at J, leaving 5 bases unmatched. The CDR3 bases are TGTGCCACCAGTGATCCCGGGACAGGGGGGAACGAGCAGTACTTC. This codes for CATSDPGTGGNEQYF.

The gene calls are TRBV5-4 and TRBJ1-1; 7 bases match TRBD1. Germline values: CDR1 SGHNT, CDR2 YYREEE (reference sequence). J lost 6 bases, V lost 4 bases, and 6 bases had no gene match. The CDR3 runs 13 residues. CDR3 coding DNA: TGTGCCAGCAGCACAGGGGAGAGAGCTGAAGCTTTCTTT. Amino acid sequence: CASSTGERAEAFF.

The genes are TRBV6-5 and TRBJ2-2; 9 nucleotides match TRBD1. The germline CDR1 and CDR2 sequences are MNHEY and SVGAGI. The CDR3 loop spans 13 amino acids. The junction had 5 bases not matched to a gene; V was cut back by 8 bases and J by 7 bases. The CDR3 here is CASATGGNGELFF. The CDR3 DNA sequence: TGTGCCAGCGCGACAGGGGGAAACGGGGAGCTGTTTTTT.

The count of this clone is one. CDR3 sequence (DNA): TGCGCCAGCAGCCAAGATGTTATGGCTCTCCCTGCTTTCTTT. Protein sequence: CASSQDVMALPAFF. The rearrangement uses TRBV4-3 and TRBJ1-1; no clear D gene. Germline loops: CDR1 LGHNA, CDR2 YSLEER. V shed 0 bases and J shed 11 bases, with 16 bases lying between them. The CDR3 is made up of 14 amino acids.

The chain has TRBV3-1 (or the pseudogene TRBV3-2) and TRBJ2-5; TRBD2 matches 7 bases. The CDR3 has 15 residues. The trim removed 6 bases at V and 4 bases at J, leaving 11 bases unmatched. In germline, CDR1 is LGHDT, CDR2 YNNKEL (reference sequence). CDR3 bases: TGTGCCAGCAGTCCAAAGGCGGGAGTACTAGAGACCCAGTACTTC. It specifies CASSPKAGVLETQYF.

The genes are TRBV10-1 and TRBJ1-1, with D uncertain. Germline lookup yields CDR1 WNHNN and CDR2 SYGVQD (reference sequence). There are 14 residues in the CDR3. Trimming took off 0 bases at V and 6 bases at J, with 11 bases between the two ends. CDR3 coding DNA: TGCGCCAGCAGTGAGTCGCGGGGTTTCCCTGAAGCTTTCTTT. It specifies CASSESRGFPEAFF.

The chain is built from TRBV7-3 and TRBJ2-1; maybe TRBD1 (5 bases). Trimming removed 2 bases at V and 4 bases at J, with 18 bases between. This CDR3 spans 17 amino acids. Looked up from germline, CDR1 is SGHTA and CDR2 is FQGTGA. CDR3 residues: CASSLFSLGATYNEQFF. In DNA, the CDR3 is TGTGCCAGCAGCTTATTTTCGCTAGGGGCAACATACAATGAGCAGTTCTTC.

The rearrangement joins TRBV5-8 to TRBJ2-4; D is ambiguous. V was trimmed by 0 bases and J by 0 bases, leaving 10 bases between them. Germline assignment: CDR1 SGHTS and CDR2 YDEGEE. The CDR3 has 16 amino acids. CDR3 sequence: CASSLAGDLAKNIQYF. CDR3 DNA sequence: TGTGCCAGCAGCTTGGCCGGCGACTTAGCCAAAAACATTCAGTACTTC.